This entry lists 16 T cell receptor beta chains sequenced from one sample in a study of T cells after yellow fever vaccination. MiXCR, run by TCRdb on the 5' RACE reads, gives a single entry per CDR3 protein. The profile shows some 160,000 distinct CDR3 sequences, 7% to 10% of them singletons. The specimen was CD8+ T cells sorted from PBMCs, collected 45 days after the yellow fever booster vaccination. The source is a man between 18 and 35 years old who received the YFV17D yellow fever vaccine.

The chain joins TRBV12-5 to TRBJ2-7; no reliable D call. Germline CDR1 LGHNT, CDR2 FRNRAP. V was trimmed by 5 bases and J by 7 bases, leaving 9 bases between them. The CDR3 covers 11 residues. The CDR3 DNA reads as TGTGCTAGTGGTCCCCCTTGGGAGCAGTACTTC. Translated: CASGPPWEQYF.

The V gene is TRBV6-6, the J gene TRBJ2-2; unclear D gene. Looked up from germline, CDR1 is MNHNY and CDR2 is SVGAGI (reference sequence). The CDR3 has 14 amino acids. Deletions cut 7 bases from V and 3 bases from J, with 12 bases between. CDR3 in DNA: TGTGCCAGCATAGTCGGCCTGTACACCGGGGAGCTGTTTTTT. Translation gives CASIVGLYTGELFF.

The J gene is TRBJ1-2, the V gene TRBV10-3; D perhaps matches TRBD1 (6 bases). The V gene's germline CDR1 is ENHRY and CDR2 SYGVKD. This CDR3 contains 16 residues. Trimming shortened V by 3 bases and J by 2 bases, and 16 bases separated the two germline ends. The CDR3 DNA is TGTGCCATCAGTGACAGGGGAGATTTGTACAACTATGGCTACACCTTC. This translates into CAISDRGDLYNYGYTF.

This clonotype was detected ten times or more. The rearrangement uses TRBV6-2 or TRBV6-3 and TRBJ2-7; D is unclear. The length of the CDR3 is 12 residues. Germline CDR1 is MNHEY and CDR2 is SVGEGT. Trimming left V 8 bases short and J 7 bases short, with 15 bases between. CDR3 in amino acids: CASYRPPREQYV. The CDR3 DNA sequence: TGTGCCAGCTATAGACCTCCGAGGGAGCAGTACGTC.

This clonotype has a handful of counts. This sequence joins TRBV9 and TRBJ2-7, with 12 bases fitting TRBD2. The germline CDR1 and CDR2 sequences are SGDLS and YYNGEE. J gave up 0 bases and V 4 bases, and 2 bases lay outside the gene matches. The CDR3 has 15 amino acids. The CDR3: CASSRTSGVSYEQYF. The CDR3 DNA reads TGTGCCAGCAGCCGGACTAGCGGGGTCTCCTACGAGCAGTACTTC.

The chain uses TRBV27 and TRBJ1-2; 7 bases fit TRBD1. In germline, CDR1 is MNHEY, CDR2 SMNVEV (reference sequence). The V gene end was trimmed by 7 bases and the J gene end by 8 bases; junction bases not matched to a gene: 16. This CDR3 comprises 15 residues. This CDR3 is CASTPTGTPREGYTF. The CDR3 coding sequence is TGTGCCAGCACCCCGACAGGGACCCCGCGGGAGGGCTACACCTTC.

CDR3 sequence reads: CASSQDEARSSYEQYV. For the CDR3, the DNA is TGCGCCAGCAGCCAAGATGAGGCCCGAAGCTCCTACGAGCAGTACGTC. The chain carries TRBV4-1 and TRBJ2-7, with no clear D. V was pared by 0 bases and J by 0 bases, with 12 bases between. The germline CDR1 and CDR2 sequences are MGHRA and YSYEKL. CDR3 length: 16 residues.

The V call is TRBV6-2 or TRBV6-3, the J call TRBJ2-3; possible D gene TRBD2, 6 bases. CDR3 length: 16 residues. Germline CDR1 MNHEY, CDR2 SVGEGT. V lost 3 bases and J 6 bases, leaving 19 bases between the germline ends. The CDR3 DNA reads as TGTGCCAGCAGTTATGTGCGGGACCCCGAGGAGGATACGCAGTATTTT. Protein: CASSYVRDPEEDTQYF.

This rearrangement joins TRBV4-1 to TRBJ1-2; maybe TRBD1 (6 bases). Germline CDR1 and CDR2: MGHRA and YSYEKL. The CDR3 loop spans 12 amino acids. V lost 4 bases and J 4 bases, leaving 7 bases between the germline ends. CDR3 amino acids: CASSPDSYGYTF. In DNA, the CDR3 is TGCGCCAGCAGCCCGGACAGCTATGGCTACACCTTC.

This clonotype was seen more than once but under ten times. V gene TRBV2 combines with J gene TRBJ2-7; 11 bases align to TRBD1. The junction had 10 bases not matched to a gene; V was cut back by 5 bases and J by 7 bases. Germline CDR1 and CDR2: SNHLY and FYNNEI. The CDR3 totals 15 residues. CDR3 protein: CASSSGQGARQEQYV. CDR3 nucleotide sequence: TGTGCCAGCAGTTCAGGACAGGGGGCGCGTCAAGAGCAGTACGTC.

The chain is built from TRBV3-1 and TRBJ2-7; D is unresolved. CDR1 is LGHDT and CDR2 is YNNKEL in the germline V gene (reference sequence). Trimming removed 5 bases from V and 6 bases from J, with 20 bases in between. The CDR3 consists of 15 residues. The CDR3, as DNA: TGTGCCAGCAGCAACCGGGCCGGTGGCCTCATCGAGCAGTACTTC. It yields the protein CASSNRAGGLIEQYF.

This sequence joins TRBV28 and TRBJ2-7; D is uncertain. Trimming cost V 6 bases and J 0 bases, with 12 bases left between them. The CDR3 is 14 amino acids. Germline V gene data show CDR1 as MDHEN and CDR2 as SYDVKM. This CDR3 is CASRELQSSYEQYF. The CDR3 nucleotides are TGTGCCAGCAGGGAACTCCAGAGCTCCTACGAGCAGTACTTC.

This clonotype was detected many times. The chain recombines TRBV5-1 with TRBJ2-3, with a possible D match to TRBD2 (5 bases). This CDR3 has 17 residues. CDR1 is SGHRS and CDR2 is YFSETQ in the germline V gene. Trimming stripped 0 bases from V and 2 bases from J, with 16 bases between. The DNA for the CDR3 is TGCGCCAGCAGCTTGGCCGTAAGGCTAGCCCACACAGATACGCAGTATTTT. It translates to CASSLAVRLAHTDTQYF.

This chain links TRBV4-1 with TRBJ2-3; D is possibly TRBD1 or TRBD2 (5 bases each). The CDR3 is 15 residues long. The germline gives CDR1 MGHRA, CDR2 YSYEKL. V was clipped by 4 bases and J by 0 bases, with 11 bases between them. The CDR3 reads CASSRMGRSTDTQYF. The CDR3 DNA reads as TGCGCCAGCAGCCGCATGGGACGGAGCACAGATACGCAGTATTTT.

In its sample, this clonotype was seen a few times. This chain uses TRBV29-1 with TRBJ2-5; D gene unclear. The V gene lost 0 bases and the J gene lost 4 bases, with 15 bases spanning the gap. This CDR3 spans 15 amino acids. From germline, CDR1 is SQVTM and CDR2 ANQGSEA. The CDR3 is CSVEDRAAEGETQYF. For the CDR3, the DNA is TGCAGCGTTGAAGATCGGGCAGCCGAAGGAGAGACCCAGTACTTC.

Many counts were recorded for this clonotype. The J gene is TRBJ1-5, the V gene TRBV10-3; no reliable D call. CDR3 length: 14 residues. CDR1 is ENHRY and CDR2 is SYGVKD in the germline V gene. V was pared by 3 bases and J by 0 bases, with 6 bases between. CDR3 sequence: CAISERDSNQPQHF. The DNA of the CDR3 is TGTGCCATCAGTGAAAGGGATAGCAATCAGCCCCAGCATTTT.